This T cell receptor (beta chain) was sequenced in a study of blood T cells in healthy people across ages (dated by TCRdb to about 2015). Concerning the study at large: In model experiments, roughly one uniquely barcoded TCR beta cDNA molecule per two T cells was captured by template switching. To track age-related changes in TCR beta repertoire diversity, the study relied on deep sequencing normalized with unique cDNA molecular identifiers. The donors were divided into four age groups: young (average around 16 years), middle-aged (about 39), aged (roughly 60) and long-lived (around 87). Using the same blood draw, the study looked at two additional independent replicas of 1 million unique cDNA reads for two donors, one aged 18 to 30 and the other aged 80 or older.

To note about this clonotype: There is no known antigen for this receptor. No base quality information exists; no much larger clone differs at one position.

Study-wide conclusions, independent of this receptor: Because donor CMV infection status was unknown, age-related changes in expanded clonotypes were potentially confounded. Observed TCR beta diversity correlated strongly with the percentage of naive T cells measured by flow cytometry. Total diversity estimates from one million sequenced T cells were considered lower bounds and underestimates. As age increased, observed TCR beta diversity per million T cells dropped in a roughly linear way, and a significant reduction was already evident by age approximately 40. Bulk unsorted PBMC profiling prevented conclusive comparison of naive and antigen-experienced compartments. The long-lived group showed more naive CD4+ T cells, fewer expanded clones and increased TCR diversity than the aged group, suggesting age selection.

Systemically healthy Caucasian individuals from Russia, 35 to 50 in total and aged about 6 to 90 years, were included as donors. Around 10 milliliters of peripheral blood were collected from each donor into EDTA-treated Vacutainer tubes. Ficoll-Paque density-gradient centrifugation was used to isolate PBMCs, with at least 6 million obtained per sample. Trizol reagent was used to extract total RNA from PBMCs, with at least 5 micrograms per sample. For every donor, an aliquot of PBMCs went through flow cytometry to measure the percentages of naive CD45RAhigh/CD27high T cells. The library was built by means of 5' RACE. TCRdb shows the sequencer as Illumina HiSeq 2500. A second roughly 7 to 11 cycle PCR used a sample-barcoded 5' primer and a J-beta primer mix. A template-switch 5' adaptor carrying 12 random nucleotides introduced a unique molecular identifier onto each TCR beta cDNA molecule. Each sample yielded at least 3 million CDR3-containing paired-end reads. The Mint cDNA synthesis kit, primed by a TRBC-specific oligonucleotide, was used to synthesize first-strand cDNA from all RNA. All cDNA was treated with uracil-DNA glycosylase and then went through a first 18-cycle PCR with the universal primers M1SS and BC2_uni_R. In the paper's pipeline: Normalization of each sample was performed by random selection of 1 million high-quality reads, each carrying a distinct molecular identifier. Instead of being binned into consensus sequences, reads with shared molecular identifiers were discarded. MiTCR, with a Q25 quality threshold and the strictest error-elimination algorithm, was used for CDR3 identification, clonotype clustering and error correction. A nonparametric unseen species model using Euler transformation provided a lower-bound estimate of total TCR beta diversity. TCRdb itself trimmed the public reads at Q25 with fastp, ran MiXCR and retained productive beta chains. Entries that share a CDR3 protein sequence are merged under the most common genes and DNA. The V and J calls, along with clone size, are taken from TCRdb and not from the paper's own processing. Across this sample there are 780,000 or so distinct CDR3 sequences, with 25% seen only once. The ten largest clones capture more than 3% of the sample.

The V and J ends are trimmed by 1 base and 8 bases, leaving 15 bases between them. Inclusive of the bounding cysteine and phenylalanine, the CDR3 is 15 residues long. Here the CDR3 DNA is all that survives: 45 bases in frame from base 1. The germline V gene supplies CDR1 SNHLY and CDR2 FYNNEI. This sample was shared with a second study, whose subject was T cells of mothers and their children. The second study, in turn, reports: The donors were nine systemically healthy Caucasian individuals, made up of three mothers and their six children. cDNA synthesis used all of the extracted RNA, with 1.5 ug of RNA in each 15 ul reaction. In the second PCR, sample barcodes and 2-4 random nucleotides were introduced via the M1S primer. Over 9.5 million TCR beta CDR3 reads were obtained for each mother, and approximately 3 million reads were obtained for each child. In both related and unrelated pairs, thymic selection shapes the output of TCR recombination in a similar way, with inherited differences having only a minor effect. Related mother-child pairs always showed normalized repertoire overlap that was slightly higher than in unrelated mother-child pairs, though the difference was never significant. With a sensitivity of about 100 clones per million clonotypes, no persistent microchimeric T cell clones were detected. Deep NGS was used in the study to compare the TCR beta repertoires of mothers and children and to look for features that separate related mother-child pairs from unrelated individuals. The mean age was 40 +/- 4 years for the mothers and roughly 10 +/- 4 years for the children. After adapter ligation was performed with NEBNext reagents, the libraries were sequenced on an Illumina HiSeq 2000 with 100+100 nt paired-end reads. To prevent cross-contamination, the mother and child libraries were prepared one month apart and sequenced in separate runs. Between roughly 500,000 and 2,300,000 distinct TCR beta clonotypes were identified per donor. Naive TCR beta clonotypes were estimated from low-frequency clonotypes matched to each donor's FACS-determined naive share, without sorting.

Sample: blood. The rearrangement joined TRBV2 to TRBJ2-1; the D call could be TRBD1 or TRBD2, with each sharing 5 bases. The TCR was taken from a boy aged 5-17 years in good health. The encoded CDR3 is CASSEGSGEGHEQFF. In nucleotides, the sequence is TGTGCCAGCAGTGAAGGGTCTGGTGAGGGGCATGAGCAGTTCTTC. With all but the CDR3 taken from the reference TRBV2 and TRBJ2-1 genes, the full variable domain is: EPEVTQTPSHQVTQMGQEVILRCVPISNHLYFYWYRQILGQKVEFLVSFYNNEISEKSEIFDDQFSVERPDGSNFTLKIRSTKLEDSAMYFCASSEGSGEGHEQFFGPGTRLTVL.